This entry features one TCR beta chain sequence. Its binding antigen is unknown. No per-base quality is available; no much larger clone lies one base away. This specimen belongs to a study of blood T cell repertoires in COVID-19 (dated by TCRdb to 2020 to 2021). With respect to the entire study: The collaborator samples originated in the United States, Italy and Spain and spanned the acute and convalescent phases of COVID-19. The prospective study material was composed of cDNA or gDNA derived from T cells, B-cell-depleted T cells, or PBMCs. The dataset comprised deeply sampled blood TCRbeta repertoires from subjects exposed to, actively infected with, or recovered from COVID-19. A freely available public database, intended as a resource for researchers studying the immune response to SARS-CoV-2, is where the repertoires were released. The samples were drawn from two sources: the first 160 participants of the ongoing ImmuneRACE study, and about 1,300 subjects contributed by 6 global collaborators. A de-identified subject ID, COVID-19 status, age in years and sex were almost always included in the sample metadata. Where available, HLA class I and class II types were obtained from metadata supplied by the sample provider rather than from assay-based typing. Broader findings and caveats from the paper: Clinical and demographic metadata were provided uncurated, with the amount varying by source and participant.

TCRbeta CDR3 regions were amplified from genomic DNA by means of the immunoSEQ Assay, a bias-controlled multiplex PCR. In the authors' own workflow: Nucleated cell counts per sample were estimated from amplification of reference gene primers within the assay. To quantify the absolute abundance of each unique TCRbeta CDR3 rearrangement, sequence reads were collapsed and filtered. For each sample, productive Simpson clonality was calculated by taking the square root of Simpson's diversity index across productive rearrangements. TCRdb's version of the immuneACCESS table is confined to in-frame rearrangements and falls short of the full clone set. An unresolved V gene accounts for under half of the shortfall where checked; the remainder is of unknown origin. V, J and clone size are those of that table, while D and trimming were read from the DNA. Across this sample there are about 310,000 clones, with around nine tenths seen only once. The ten biggest clones cover roughly a tenth of the sample.

The germline V and J ends show losses of 5 bases and 6 bases respectively, and no gene match explains 3 bases of the junction. CDR1 and CDR2, looked up from the germline V gene, are MDHEN and SYDVKM. From cysteine to phenylalanine, the CDR3 is 13 amino acids long. The entry retains the CDR3 DNA only, 39 bases that are in frame from base 1. Participants in the prospective study were enrolled through a virtual design, were aged roughly 18 to 100 years, and lived in approximately 24 United States geographic areas. In the prospective study, participants were assigned to cohorts based on the clinical history participants reported in a screening survey and a study questionnaire. Recovered participants in ImmuneRACE Cohort 3 were defined as having two consecutive negative NP/OP PCR tests, clearance from a healthcare professional, or resolution of symptoms. Each participant in the prospective study had whole blood, serum and a nasopharyngeal or oropharyngeal swab collected by mobile phlebotomists. Prospective study participants could optionally give additional blood draws and questionnaires over an approximately two-month period. Prospective study blood samples were shipped either frozen or at room temperature before DNA extraction.

The chain uses TRBV28 and TRBJ1-3, with 8 bases in between that match TRBD1. Sequenced material: PBMCs or T cells enriched from blood (not recorded which). The receptor's source is a woman aged 25 to 39 who had recovered from COVID-19. The encoded CDR3 is CASSTTGENTIYF. The bases read TGTGCCAGCAGTACGACAGGGGAAAACACCATATATTTT. The CDR3 plus the reference TRBV28 and TRBJ1-3 genes for the other parts give the full variable domain: DVKVTQSSRYLVKRTGEKVFLECVQDMDHENMFWYRQDPGLGLRLIYFSYDVKMKEKGDIPEGYSVSREKKERFSLILESASTNQTSMYLCASSTTGENTIYFGEGSWLTVV.